This T cell receptor beta chain comes out of a study of CD8+ T cells in alopecia areata. Study-wide background: Treated individuals took tofacitinib by mouth, 5 to 10 mg twice daily. General study results and limits: Compared with normal scalp, lesional scalp had higher clonality and more expanded CD8+ clones. Many expanded lesional clones persisted in scalp and blood during tofacitinib.

This clone was observed a single time. Its antigen is currently unknown. The length of the CDR3 is 16 residues. Extraction of RNA preceded its reverse transcription into cDNA, which served as the sequencing template. Clones were sequenced by immunoSEQ multiplex PCR, and TCRdb holds only the in-frame ones, with some missing. The data hold approximately 6,000 clones, with around 60% observed a single time. As to treatment: oral pan-JAK inhibitor, 5-10 mg twice daily. Punch biopsies of lesional scalp, plus peripheral blood, were taken from alopecia areata patients. The chain is built from TRBV21-1 and TRBJ1-1. TRBV21-1 is designated a pseudogene. The receptor's source is a human donor with alopecia areata. The specimen was skin, collected at approximately week 31, from a patient treated with tofacitinib. DNA of the CDR3: TGTGCCAGCAGCAAGCTGGGGGGCTGGTCGGACACTGAAGCTTTCTTT. This encodes CASSKLGGWSDTEAFF.